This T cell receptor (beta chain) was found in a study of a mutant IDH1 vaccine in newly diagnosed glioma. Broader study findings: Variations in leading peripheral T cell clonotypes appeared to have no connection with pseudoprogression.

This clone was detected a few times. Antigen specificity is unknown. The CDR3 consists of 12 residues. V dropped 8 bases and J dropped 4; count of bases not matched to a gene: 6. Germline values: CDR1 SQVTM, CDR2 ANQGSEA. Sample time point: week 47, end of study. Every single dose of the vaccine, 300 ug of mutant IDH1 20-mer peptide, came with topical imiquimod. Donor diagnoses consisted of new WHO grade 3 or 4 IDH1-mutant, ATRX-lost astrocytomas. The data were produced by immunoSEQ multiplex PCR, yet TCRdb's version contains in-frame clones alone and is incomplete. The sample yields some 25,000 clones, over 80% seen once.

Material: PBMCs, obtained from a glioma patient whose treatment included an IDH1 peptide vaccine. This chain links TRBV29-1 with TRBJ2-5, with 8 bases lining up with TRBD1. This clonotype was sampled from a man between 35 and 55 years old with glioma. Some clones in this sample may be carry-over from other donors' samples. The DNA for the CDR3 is TGCAGCTCCTGGACAGGGCGAGAGACCCAGTACTTC. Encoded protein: CSSWTGRETQYF.